This T cell receptor (beta chain) was profiled in a study of OX40 agonist ivuxolimab in advanced cancers. Method: immunoSEQ multiplex PCR; TCRdb's copy keeps in-frame clones and lacks some. The table has approximately 52,000 clones, about 83% seen once. The sequence derives from an adult with an advanced solid tumor such as melanoma, head and neck, liver or kidney cancer. The source was CD4+ or CD8+ T cells sorted from blood, collected in a trial of the OX40 agonist ivuxolimab.

The CDR3 region is CASSPRARGANEKLFF. CDR3 DNA sequence: TGTGCCAGCTCACCACGCGCCAGGGGGGCTAATGAAAAACTGTTTTTT. V gene TRBV18 combines with J gene TRBJ1-4, with TRBD1 identical over 7 bases. The germline V gene has CDR1 KGHSH and CDR2 LQKENI. Trimming at V came to 1 base and at J to 3 bases, leaving 5 bases not matched to a gene. CDR3 length: 16 amino acids.